This paragraph covers one T cell receptor (beta chain) sequence. The CDR3 is 15 amino acids. V was clipped by 3 bases and J by 0 bases; unmatched bases: 0. Germline V gives CDR1 KGHSH, CDR2 LQKENI. Sequencing was performed with immunoSEQ multiplex PCR; in TCRdb, only in-frame clones are kept and a portion is missing. The table includes about 64,000 clones, approximately 91% detected once. This sample was taken from a study of blood T cell repertoires in COVID-19. The sequenced sample consisted of peripheral blood. The chain uses TRBV18 and TRBJ2-2; 8 nucleotides match TRBD1. The sequence came from a human donor in a cohort sampled during active COVID-19. The CDR3 is CASSPGQANTGELFF. For the CDR3, the DNA is TGTGCCAGCTCACCGGGACAGGCGAACACCGGGGAGCTGTTTTTT.